Detailed here is one TCR beta chain. Its antigen is as yet unknown. This entry is derived from a study of OX40 agonist ivuxolimab in advanced cancers. The wider study: Patients received intravenous ivuxolimab every 2 weeks at 0.01 to 10 mg/kg. Two patients with cutaneous melanoma and one with hepatocellular carcinoma, three in total, showed partial responses. Therapy given before enrollment (anti-PD-1, anti-PD-L1 or anti-CTLA-4) was allowed, and under 45% had some. Study observations and caveats: Researchers did not determine the expanded peripheral T cells' antigen specificity.

Produced via immunoSEQ multiplex PCR; TCRdb's table is partial and in-frame only. The data show around 79,000 clones, with roughly 85% seen just once and less than 0.8% held by the top ten. The junction had 10 bases not matched to a gene; V was cut back by 1 base and J by 2 bases. The CDR3 consists of 17 residues. CDR1 and CDR2 (germline): SGHAT, FQNNGV. The starting material was CD4+ or CD8+ T cells sorted from blood, obtained in a trial of the OX40 agonist ivuxolimab. V and J are TRBV11-2 and TRBJ2-5; TRBD1 aligns across 7 bases. This sequence was found in an adult with an advanced solid tumor such as melanoma, head and neck, liver or kidney cancer. CDR3 coding DNA: TGTGCCAGCAGCTTAGTTACAGGGGCGAGTGGGCAAGAGACCCAGTACTTC. This codes for CASSLVTGASGQETQYF.